This T cell receptor beta chain was captured by sequencing in a study of blood T cell repertoires in COVID-19. For the study at large: Sites across the United States, Italy and Spain contributed samples from acute and convalescent COVID-19. Sample material is recorded as cDNA or gDNA derived from T cells, B-cell-depleted T cells, or PBMCs.

Source study methods: How many nucleated cells were present was estimated from reference gene primer amplification. Produced via immunoSEQ multiplex PCR; TCRdb's table is partial and in-frame only. V, J and clone size are those of that table, while D and trimming were read from the DNA. The table lists 45,000 to 50,000 clones, over 80% of them singletons. The CDR3 consists of 11 residues. Trimming pared 4 bases from V and 6 bases from J, leaving 8 bases between. Germline-derived CDR1 and CDR2 are SGHRS and YFSETQ. V and J are TRBV5-1 and TRBJ2-7, with D unclear. The TCR sequence derives from a man older than 75 in a cohort sampled during active COVID-19. The sequencing sample was made of peripheral blood. CDR3: CASSRSGEQYF. CDR3 sequence (DNA): TGCGCCAGCAGCCGATCGGGCGAGCAGTACTTC.